This T cell receptor (beta chain) appears in the sequencing data of a study of T cells in narcolepsy. Study-wide background: Patients with NT1 or NT2 and healthy control donors were enrolled.

Germline V gives CDR1 MNHNS, CDR2 SASEGT. The CDR3 is 13 residues long. V was clipped by 11 bases and J by 6 bases; unmatched bases: 12. Method: immunoSEQ multiplex PCR; TCRdb's copy keeps in-frame clones and lacks some. The table shows over 15,000 clones, with over 75% occurring only once. This receptor was obtained from a human donor in good health. The V gene is TRBV6-1, the J gene TRBJ2-7; the match to TRBD1 covers 8 bases. Sequencing input: memory (CD45RA-) CD4+ T cells from blood. Here the CDR3 DNA reads TGTGCCGGACAGGGATCGGGATCGGGCGAGCAGTACTTC. Amino acid sequence: CAGQGSGSGEQYF.